Each of the 31 T cell receptor beta chains below was sequenced from the same sample in a study of Graves' ophthalmopathy and Graves' hyperthyroidism. Researchers took RNA transcripts and amplified TCR beta CDR3 regions from them. An opening RT-PCR round employed HTBI primers and preceded a second-round multiplex PCR. TCRdb passed the multiplex PCR reads through MiXCR, listing each CDR3 protein once. The sample shows some 350,000 distinct CDR3 sequences, approximately 18% of them seen only once. The sample comprised peripheral blood. The source of these receptors is an adult woman with stable Graves' hyperthyroidism.

Many counts were recorded for this clonotype. This chain uses TRBV20-1 with TRBJ1-5; 8 bases are a match to TRBD1. Germline trimming cut 3 bases from V and 3 bases from J; bases unmatched to any gene: 19. This CDR3 has 19 residues. Germline V gives CDR1 DFQATT, CDR2 SNEGSKA (reference sequence). The CDR3 nucleotides read TGCAGTGCTAGCTTGGGGACAGGCCTTCTCAATCGTGTCAATCAGCCCCAGCATTTT. It encodes CSASLGTGLLNRVNQPQHF.

With regard to this clonotype: One end of the junction is discordant with germline, which a read error may explain. The chain employs TRBV12-3 or TRBV12-4 and TRBJ2-4, with 7 bases that match TRBD1. CDR3 length: 16 residues. The CDR3 nucleotides read TGTGCCAGCACCAACCGACAGGGTCCAAGCAAAGACATTAAGTACTTC. Its translation is CASTNRQGPSKDIKYF.

This clonotype occurred many times. The chain joins TRBV14 to TRBJ1-6; no firm D call. Trimming pared 2 bases from V and 7 bases from J, leaving 9 bases between. There are 14 residues in the CDR3. Germline V gene sequence: CDR1 SGHDN, CDR2 FVKESK. DNA for the CDR3: TGTGCCAGCAGCCAAAATCAACAGAATTCACCCCTCCACTTT. Translation gives CASSQNQQNSPLHF.

This clonotype was detected ten times or more. J is TRBJ1-1 and V is TRBV12-5; the D gene is possibly TRBD1 (5 bases). The length of the CDR3 is 14 residues. The germline V gene has CDR1 LGHNT and CDR2 FRNRAP. Trimming stripped 5 bases from V and 2 bases from J, with 12 bases between. The CDR3 DNA reads as TGTGCTAGTGGTCACTGGGGGACTAACACTGAAGCTTTCTTT. Protein product: CASGHWGTNTEAFF.

The count of this clonotype is one. The rearrangement uses TRBV20-1 and TRBJ2-2; 9 nucleotides match TRBD2. The CDR3 has 17 residues. Germline assignment: CDR1 DFQATT and CDR2 SNEGSKA (reference sequence). Unmatched junction bases numbered 15, after V lost 5 bases and J lost 5 bases. CDR3 region: CSARGGVAGFGTGELFF. The CDR3, as DNA: TGCAGTGCTCGCGGGGGGGTAGCGGGCTTTGGGACCGGGGAGCTGTTTTTT.

There are many counts of this clonotype. The rearrangement joins TRBV20-1 to TRBJ1-2; 9 nucleotides match TRBD1. Germline V gene data show CDR1 as DFQATT and CDR2 as SNEGSKA (reference sequence). Germline trimming cut 5 bases from V and 2 bases from J; bases unmatched to any gene: 6. The CDR3 is 14 amino acids. The CDR3 loop is CSAVQGAQNYGYTF. The DNA for the CDR3 is TGCAGTGCTGTACAGGGGGCGCAGAACTATGGCTACACCTTC.

This clonotype occurred many times. J is TRBJ2-3 and V is TRBV7-8, with 7 bases lining up with TRBD2. The CDR3 covers 14 residues. The V and J ends lost 5 bases and 0 bases, in that order; junction bases with no gene match: 2. Germline loops: CDR1 SGHVS, CDR2 FQNEAQ. This chain's CDR3 is CASSGSGSTDTQYF. The CDR3 DNA follows: TGTGCCAGCAGCGGTAGCGGGAGCACAGATACGCAGTATTTT.

This clonotype was seen ten or more times. The CDR3 DNA reads TGTGCCAGCAGCCGACGTACCGGAGAGACCCAGTACTTC. Its protein product is CASSRRTGETQYF. This chain uses TRBV7-2 with TRBJ2-5; D unresolved. The V end lost 5 bases, the J end lost 4 bases, and 11 bases lay between the germline ends. Germline loops: CDR1 SGHTA, CDR2 FQGNSA. This CDR3 region has 13 residues.

CDR3 region: CASSLEGTEPYEQYF. CDR3 sequence (DNA): TGTGCCAGCAGTTTAGAGGGGACGGAGCCCTACGAGCAGTACTTC. This chain uses TRBV6-5 with TRBJ2-7; the D call may be TRBD1 or TRBD2 (5 bases each). From germline, CDR1 is MNHEY and CDR2 SVGAGI. V was pared by 4 bases and J by 2 bases, with 15 bases between. The CDR3 sequence is 15 residues long.

V gene TRBV18 combines with J gene TRBJ1-3; D is ambiguous. Germline loops: CDR1 KGHSH, CDR2 LQKENI. Trimming pared 2 bases from V and 0 bases from J, leaving 11 bases between. The CDR3 length is 16 residues. CDR3 in amino acids: CASSPSSRSSGNTIYF. CDR3 DNA sequence: TGTGCCAGCTCACCATCATCACGGAGCTCTGGAAACACCATATATTTT.

This clonotype turned up a few times. The chain uses TRBV12-3 or TRBV12-4 and TRBJ2-7; 7 bases map to TRBD2. J gave up 4 bases and V 4 bases, and 13 bases lay outside the gene matches. The length of the CDR3 is 16 residues. In DNA form, the CDR3 reads TGTGCCAGCAGTTCCGCCGGGACTAACCCGGTATACGAGCAGTACTTC. Protein sequence: CASSSAGTNPVYEQYF.

The rearrangement links TRBV25-1 to TRBJ2-2, with a weak D call TRBD1 (5 bases). The CDR3 consists of 15 residues. V gave up 5 bases and J gave up 5 bases, with 15 bases separating them. CDR1 is MGHDK, CDR2 SYGVNS, per germline. In nucleotides, the CDR3 is TGTGCCAGCAGTAATAGGCAGGGAAGTACCGGGGAGCTGTTTTTT. This gives the protein CASSNRQGSTGELFF.

Ten or more counts support this clonotype. CDR3 sequence (DNA): TGTGCCAGTAGCAACCCCGGGACAACTTTTCCTCACTATGGCTACACCTTC. It codes for CASSNPGTTFPHYGYTF. The chain carries TRBV19 and TRBJ1-2; D perhaps matches TRBD1 (6 bases). V lost 6 bases and J 3 bases, leaving 23 bases between the germline ends. Germline loops: CDR1 LNHDA, CDR2 SQIVND (reference sequence). There are 17 residues in the CDR3.

Worth noting for this clonotype: One base away lies a much larger clone, so this may be a sequencing read error. Here the CDR3 reads CASSYKTNTEAFF. Here the CDR3 DNA reads TGTGCCAGCAGTTACAAGACGAACACTGAAGCTTTCTTT. The rearrangement links TRBV6-5 to TRBJ1-1; D is uncertain. The ends were cut back, 2 bases at V and 1 base at J, with 5 bases in the middle. Per the germline V gene, CDR1 is MNHEY and CDR2 is SVGAGI. The CDR3 length is 13 residues.

This clonotype has just a few counts. V and J are TRBV7-2 and TRBJ2-7; TRBD2 is a possible D gene (6 bases). Trimming cost V 2 bases and J 3 bases, with 14 bases left between them. The CDR3 sequence is 15 residues long. Germline lookup yields CDR1 SGHTA and CDR2 FQGNSA. CDR3: CASSLLFGRSYEQYF. DNA for the CDR3: TGTGCCAGCAGCTTATTGTTCGGGAGAAGCTACGAGCAGTACTTC.

The chain couples TRBV20-1 to TRBJ2-5, with 7 bases identical to TRBD2. J lost 5 bases, V lost 3 bases, and 3 bases had no gene match. Germline V gene lookup returns CDR1 DFQATT and CDR2 SNEGSKA (reference sequence). The CDR3 length is 12 residues. The CDR3 DNA reads as TGCAGTGCTAGTCGGGGGGACGAGACCCAGTACTTC. Translated: CSASRGDETQYF.

For this clonotype: Because the CDR3 is missing its conserved closing phenylalanine or tryptophan, this is likely a read error. V is TRBV28 and J is TRBJ1-2; no firm D call. The CDR3 contains 13 residues. The V end was cut by 3 bases, the J end by 8 bases, with 13 bases between. Germline CDR1 reads MDHEN; CDR2 reads SYDVKM. CDR3 sequence reads: CASSFSRIRGYTV. DNA for the CDR3: TGTGCCAGCAGTTTTTCCAGGATCAGGGGCTACACCGTC.

In this sample, this clonotype turned up many times. The chain employs TRBV10-3 and TRBJ1-5; D perhaps matches TRBD1 (5 bases). Deletions cut 2 bases from V and 2 bases from J, with 10 bases between. The CDR3 has 15 amino acids. CDR1 and CDR2 from the germline V gene are ENHRY and SYGVKD. This CDR3 is CAISEGALRNQPQHF. The DNA for the CDR3 is TGTGCCATCAGTGAGGGGGCACTCCGCAATCAGCCCCAGCATTTT.

This clonotype was seen at least ten times. V gene TRBV24-1 combines with J gene TRBJ1-5, with 7 bases fitting TRBD1. Losses at the gene ends were 5 bases for V and 7 bases for J; bases not matched to a gene: 4. Germline V lookup: CDR1 KGHDR, CDR2 SFDVKD. This CDR3 is built from 13 residues. The CDR3, as DNA: TGTGCCACCAGTGGACAGGGTTGGCAGCCCCAGCATTTT. As protein: CATSGQGWQPQHF.

This clonotype was detected ten times or more. The chain uses TRBV20-1 and TRBJ2-7, with 9 bases aligning to TRBD1. The CDR3 length is 13 residues. V lost 3 bases to trimming and J lost 6 bases; unmatched junction nucleotides: 6. Germline V gene data show CDR1 as DFQATT and CDR2 as SNEGSKA (reference sequence). CDR3 DNA: TGCAGTGCTAGTCGGACAGGGGAAGGCGAGCAGTACTTC. Translation: CSASRTGEGEQYF.

This clonotype was picked up many times. This chain joins TRBV6-2 or TRBV6-3 and TRBJ2-4; D is undetermined. CDR1 is MNHEY, CDR2 SVGEGT, per germline. The CDR3 extends over 12 amino acids. V dropped 7 bases and J dropped 6 bases, with 10 bases sitting between them. The CDR3 loop reads CASTQIGNIQYF. CDR3 DNA sequence: TGTGCCAGCACCCAGATAGGAAACATTCAGTACTTC.

This clonotype was detected many times. The V and J genes are TRBV20-1 and TRBJ2-7, with D perhaps TRBD2 (6 bases). V lost 3 bases to trimming and J lost 0 bases, with 12 bases between them. The CDR3 totals 14 residues. The germline gives CDR1 DFQATT, CDR2 SNEGSKA (reference sequence). In DNA form, the CDR3 reads TGCAGTGCTAGTCATTACGGGAGCTCCTACGAGCAGTACTTC. Its translation is CSASHYGSSYEQYF.

This clonotype came up many times. The rearrangement joins TRBV6-1 to TRBJ2-7; no reliable D call. CDR1 is MNHNS, CDR2 SASEGT, per germline. CDR3 size: 16 residues. V shed 3 bases and J shed 1 base, with 16 bases lying between them. CDR3 sequence (DNA): TGTGCCAGCAGTGACCCGTCCCTGACTCTATCCTACGAGCAGTACTTC. Its translation: CASSDPSLTLSYEQYF.

This sequence joins TRBV12-3 or TRBV12-4 and TRBJ1-1; the D is unclear. The CDR3 sequence is 15 residues long. The V end was cut by 3 bases, the J end by 0 bases, with 11 bases between. The CDR3 spells CASSLVSLLNTEAFF. The CDR3 DNA follows: TGTGCCAGCAGTTTGGTCTCTCTCCTGAACACTGAAGCTTTCTTT.

This clonotype has a count of ten or more. The junction shows a germline mismatch at one end, possibly a read error. This sequence joins TRBV2 and TRBJ2-5; D remains unclear. The CDR3 runs to 11 residues. Germline assignment: CDR1 SNHLY and CDR2 FYNNEI. The CDR3 loop reads CASSEEETQYF. The CDR3 nucleotides read TGTGCCAGCAGCGAAGAAGAGACCCAGTACTTC. Filled out from reference TRBV2 and TRBJ2-5, the complete variable domain reads EPEVTQTPSHQVTQMGQEVILRCVPISNHLYFYWYRQILGQKVEFLVSFYNNEISEKSEIFDDQFSVERPDGSNFTLKIRSTKLEDSAMYFCASSEEETQYFGPGTRLLVL.

Concerning this clonotype itself: This may be a read error: a much more frequent sequence differs by one nucleotide. Since the CDR3 does not end with the conserved phenylalanine or tryptophan, this likely comes from a read error. The CDR3 sequence is CASGPLAGELFL. The CDR3 DNA is TGTGCTAGTGGTCCGCTAGCCGGGGAGCTGTTTTTG. The V call is TRBV12-5, the J call TRBJ2-2; D is undetermined. Germline V CDR1 and CDR2: LGHNT, FRNRAP. V lost 5 bases to trimming and J lost 6 bases, with 7 bases between them. This CDR3 spans 12 amino acids.

V gene TRBV28 combines with J gene TRBJ1-1; 7 bases map to TRBD1. The CDR3 contains 12 residues. V lost 8 bases to trimming and J lost 8 bases; unmatched junction nucleotides: 8. CDR1 is MDHEN, CDR2 SYDVKM, per germline. CDR3 loop: CASLAGTEEAFF. The CDR3 DNA is TGTGCCAGCCTTGCCGGGACAGAAGAAGCTTTCTTT.

The rearrangement joins TRBV7-2 to TRBJ2-6, with a weak D call TRBD1 (6 bases). CDR1 and CDR2 (germline): SGHTA, FQGNSA. Trimming took off 5 bases at V and 0 bases at J, with 8 bases between the two ends. The CDR3 totals 15 residues. CDR3: CASSQTGSGANVLTF. CDR3 in DNA: TGTGCCAGCAGCCAGACAGGCTCTGGGGCCAACGTCCTGACTTTC.

This clonotype has a count of ten or more. The V call is TRBV6-2 or TRBV6-3, the J call TRBJ2-7; 8 bases match TRBD1. CDR1 is MNHEY, CDR2 SVGEGT, per germline. The CDR3 totals 11 residues. J lost 4 bases, V lost 10 bases, and 3 bases had no gene match. CDR3 bases: TGTGCCATCCAGGGGGCTTACGAGCAGTACTTC. Translation gives CAIQGAYEQYF.

The chain joins TRBV6-1 to TRBJ2-3; 8 bases agree with TRBD1. Germline CDR1 is MNHNS and CDR2 is SASEGT. This CDR3 is 16 amino acids long. V lost 4 bases and J lost 5; bases outside the gene matches: 11. The CDR3 region has the DNA TGTGCCAGCAGTGCAACCCCACAGGGGGTCGAAGATACGCAGTATTTT. It codes for CASSATPQGVEDTQYF.

This clonotype was detected many times. This chain connects TRBV5-1 to TRBJ1-1, with D perhaps matching TRBD1 (5 bases). Germline V gene lookup returns CDR1 SGHRS and CDR2 YFSETQ. Trimming removed 1 base from V and 5 bases from J, with 12 bases in between. The CDR3 consists of 14 residues. The CDR3 is CASSLSQGLTEAFF. The CDR3 nucleotides read TGCGCCAGCAGCTTGTCTCAGGGACTGACTGAAGCTTTCTTT.